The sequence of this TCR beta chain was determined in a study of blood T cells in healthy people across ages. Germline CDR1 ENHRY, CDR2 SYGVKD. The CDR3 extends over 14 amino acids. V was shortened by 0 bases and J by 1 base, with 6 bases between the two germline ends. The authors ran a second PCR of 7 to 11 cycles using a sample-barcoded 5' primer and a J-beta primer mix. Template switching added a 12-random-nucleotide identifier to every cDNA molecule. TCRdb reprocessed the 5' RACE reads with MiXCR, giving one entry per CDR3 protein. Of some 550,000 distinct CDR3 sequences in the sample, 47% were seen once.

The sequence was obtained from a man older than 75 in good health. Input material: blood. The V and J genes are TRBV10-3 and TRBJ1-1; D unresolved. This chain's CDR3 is CAISESPENTEAFF. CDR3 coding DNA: TGTGCCATCAGTGAGTCGCCCGAGAACACTGAAGCTTTCTTT.